The 23 T cell receptor beta chains given below trace back to one sample, sequenced in a study of blood T cells in healthy people across ages. The use of a sample-barcoded 5' primer and a J-beta primer mix characterized a second PCR of about 6 to 12 cycles. Each CDR3 protein is one row after TCRdb ran MiXCR on the 5' RACE reads. The table includes over 500,000 distinct CDR3 sequences, over 40% detected once. Sequenced input: blood. The receptors stem from a woman older than 75 in good health.

The chain employs TRBV2 and TRBJ2-3; no reliable D call. The CDR3 consists of 14 residues. With 5 bases removed from V and 5 bases from J, the gap between germline ends came to 14 bases. Germline loops: CDR1 SNHLY, CDR2 FYNNEI. The CDR3 sequence: CASSTWGRRDTQYF. Here the CDR3 DNA reads TGTGCCAGCAGTACGTGGGGTCGGCGAGATACGCAGTATTTT. Full variable domain (outside the CDR3, taken from reference TRBV2 and TRBJ2-3): EPEVTQTPSHQVTQMGQEVILRCVPISNHLYFYWYRQILGQKVEFLVSFYNNEISEKSEIFDDQFSVERPDGSNFTLKIRSTKLEDSAMYFCASSTWGRRDTQYFGPGTRLTVL.

This clonotype was found many times. The chain recombines TRBV20-1 with TRBJ2-7, with TRBD2 matching 7 bases. Germline V gives CDR1 DFQATT, CDR2 SNEGSKA (reference sequence). J lost 0 bases, V lost 3 bases, and 5 bases had no gene match. This CDR3 spans 14 amino acids. CDR3 nucleotides: TGCAGTGCTAGTGCCCTAGCGGTCTCCTACGAGCAGTACTTC. Residues: CSASALAVSYEQYF.

This clonotype was observed a handful of times. The chain couples TRBV12-3 or TRBV12-4 to TRBJ2-1, with D perhaps given as TRBD1 or TRBD2 (6 bases each). Matching the DNA end better, TRBJ2-7 makes the J call doubtful. The CDR3 spans 12 residues. The CDR3 loop reads CASRGLYNEQYF. Written as DNA, the CDR3 is TGTGCCAGTCGGGGGCTCTACAATGAGCAGTACTTC.

This chain joins TRBV24-1 and TRBJ2-1, with 7 bases that match TRBD2. Germline CDR1 reads KGHDR; CDR2 reads SFDVKD. The CDR3 is 14 amino acids. V shed 3 bases, J shed 6 bases, and the junction held 4 bases outside the gene matches. The CDR3 nucleotides read TGTGCCACCAGTGATCCCGGACTAGGCAATGAGCAGTTCTTC. Translation gives CATSDPGLGNEQFF.

Only a few counts were recorded for this clonotype. This chain uses TRBV20-1 with TRBJ2-5; 13 bases agree with TRBD2. V was pared by 6 bases and J by 1 base, with 2 bases of the junction left unmatched. Germline CDR1 DFQATT, CDR2 SNEGSKA (reference sequence). This CDR3 comprises 14 residues. CDR3: CSARTSGGQETQYF. CDR3 in DNA: TGCAGTGCACGGACTAGCGGGGGCCAAGAGACCCAGTACTTC.

Ten or more counts support this clonotype. The V call is TRBV14, the J call TRBJ2-5; D unresolved. This CDR3 region has 13 residues. Trimming shortened V by 2 bases and J by 2 bases, and 6 bases separated the two germline ends. CDR1 and CDR2 (germline): SGHDN, FVKESK. CDR3 region: CASSQNSQETQYF. The CDR3 region has the DNA TGTGCCAGCAGCCAAAACTCTCAAGAGACCCAGTACTTC.

The CDR3 sequence: CASSPQRGELNTEAFF. The DNA of the CDR3 is TGTGCCAGCTCACCACAGCGCGGAGAGTTGAACACTGAAGCTTTCTTT. This chain links TRBV18 with TRBJ1-1; D unresolved. The CDR3 runs 16 residues. The germline CDR1 and CDR2 sequences are KGHSH and LQKENI. V was pared by 1 base and J by 0 bases, with 12 bases between.

The sample holds a few counts of this clonotype. J is TRBJ2-1 and V is TRBV20-1, with D hard to call. Trimming removed 1 base from V and 6 bases from J, with 16 bases in between. There are 15 residues in the CDR3. Germline-derived CDR1 and CDR2 are DFQATT and SNEGSKA (reference sequence). CDR3 DNA sequence: TGCAGTGCTAGAGCGCGCGCGTCTCCTGGCAATGAGCAGTTCTTC. It is translated as CSARARASPGNEQFF.

The chain joins TRBV5-6 to TRBJ2-3; 7 bases match TRBD1. The V gene's germline CDR1 is SGHDT and CDR2 YYEEEE. This CDR3 spans 15 amino acids. J was trimmed by 4 bases and V by 3 bases; bases with no gene match: 8. The CDR3 region has the DNA TGTGCCAGCAGCTCGACGGACAGGTGGGCAGATACGCAGTATTTT. It codes for CASSSTDRWADTQYF.

This clonotype was picked up one time. CDR3 sequence reads: CASSFQEWGEAFF. CDR3 in DNA: TGTGCCAGCAGTTTCCAAGAGTGGGGTGAAGCTTTCTTT. The chain couples TRBV27 to TRBJ1-1, with D unclear. Germline-derived CDR1 and CDR2 are MNHEY and SMNVEV (reference sequence). With 3 bases removed from V and 7 bases from J, the gap between germline ends came to 12 bases. This CDR3 region has 13 residues.

The genes are TRBV10-3 and TRBJ2-1; TRBD2 agrees at 12 bases. From germline, CDR1 is ENHRY and CDR2 SYGVKD. CDR3 length: 17 residues. Unmatched junction bases numbered 11, after V lost 11 bases and J lost 0 bases. The CDR3 bases are TGTGCCGGCGGGACTAGCGGGTTTACCTCCTCCTACAATGAGCAGTTCTTC. Residues: CAGGTSGFTSSYNEQFF.

This clonotype was seen repeatedly, ten times or more. The V call is TRBV7-9, the J call TRBJ2-5; 13 bases match TRBD2. CDR3 length: 15 amino acids. V shed 5 bases, J shed 4 bases, and the junction held 4 bases outside the gene matches. From germline, CDR1 is SEHNR and CDR2 FQNEAQ (reference sequence). Here the CDR3 reads CASSRLAGGGETQYF. The CDR3 coding sequence is TGTGCCAGCAGCCGACTAGCGGGGGGCGGAGAGACCCAGTACTTC.

V gene TRBV20-1 combines with J gene TRBJ1-3; weak D call: TRBD1 (5 bases). V lost 5 bases and J 4 bases, leaving 15 bases between the germline ends. There are 14 residues in the CDR3. Germline V gene lookup returns CDR1 DFQATT and CDR2 SNEGSKA (reference sequence). The CDR3 DNA is TGCAGTGCTCCAGGGATGGGGGAGGGAAACACCATATATTTT. As protein: CSAPGMGEGNTIYF.

Comments on this clonotype: This may be a read error, as it is one base from a much larger clone. CDR3 bases: TGCGCCAGCAGCTTCGGGGGACAGTCCACAGATACGCGGTATTTT. Translated: CASSFGGQSTDTRYF. The chain links TRBV5-1 to TRBJ2-3; tentative D call: TRBD1 (7 bases). CDR1 is SGHRS and CDR2 is YFSETQ in the germline V gene. The CDR3 covers 15 residues.

This clonotype was detected only a few times. The V and J genes are TRBV7-2 and TRBJ1-1, with D uncertain. The CDR3 runs to 11 residues. The germline V gene has CDR1 SGHTA and CDR2 FQGNSA. V was clipped by 8 bases and J by 7 bases, with 11 bases between them. CDR3 residues: CASSGGREAFF. Here the CDR3 DNA reads TGTGCCAGCTCCGGAGGGCGTGAAGCTTTCTTT.

The sample holds many counts of this clonotype. The J gene is TRBJ2-1, the V gene TRBV5-1; TRBD2 agrees at 7 bases. CDR1 is SGHRS and CDR2 is YFSETQ in the germline V gene. V trimming: 5 bases; J trimming: 6 bases; junction bases outside the gene matches: 5. The CDR3 length is 13 residues. CDR3 loop: CASRREIGNEQFF. The CDR3 region has the DNA TGCGCCAGCAGGCGGGAGATTGGCAATGAGCAGTTCTTC.

The rearrangement uses TRBV7-8 and TRBJ2-7; D is unresolved. The CDR3 contains 12 residues. V was pared by 1 base and J by 6 bases, with 7 bases between. Germline V gives CDR1 SGHVS, CDR2 FQNEAQ. The CDR3 spells CASSLVAAEQYF. The CDR3 DNA is TGTGCCAGCAGCTTAGTTGCGGCCGAGCAGTACTTC.

This clonotype was counted ten times or more. This chain links TRBV3-1 with TRBJ2-7, with no clear D. Trimming removed 4 bases at V and 4 bases at J, with 8 bases between. CDR3 length: 12 residues. Germline values: CDR1 LGHDT, CDR2 YNNKEL (reference sequence). CDR3 coding DNA: TGTGCCAGCAGCCTTTTCAAGTACGAGCAGTACTTC. It codes for CASSLFKYEQYF.

This clonotype came up a few times. The rearrangement links TRBV30 to TRBJ1-2, with D perhaps matching TRBD1 (6 bases). V lost 3 bases, J lost 5 bases, and 16 bases lay in between. The CDR3 has 14 residues. CDR1 and CDR2 (germline): GTSNPN, SVGIG (reference sequence). The CDR3 nucleotides are TGTGCCTGGAGGACAGGTGGGGGGAGTTATGGCTACACCTTC. It specifies CAWRTGGGSYGYTF.

This clonotype was picked up many times. The chain combines TRBV24-1 with TRBJ2-5; perhaps TRBD1 as D (5 bases). There are 14 residues in the CDR3. Trimming cost V 5 bases and J 2 bases, with 11 bases left between them. Germline CDR1 reads KGHDR; CDR2 reads SFDVKD. CDR3 nucleotides: TGTGCCACCAGTGGGTCCAAGGGGCAAGAGACCCAGTACTTC. The encoded protein is CATSGSKGQETQYF.

This clonotype was seen only once. This CDR3 reads CASSVTAQETQYF. The CDR3 DNA sequence: TGTGCCAGCAGCGTGACGGCTCAAGAGACCCAGTACTTC. The chain recombines TRBV7-3 with TRBJ2-5; no clear D gene. Looked up from germline, CDR1 is SGHTA and CDR2 is FQGTGA. The CDR3 is 13 residues long. Trimming took off 5 bases at V and 2 bases at J, with 9 bases between the two ends.

This clonotype was counted only a few times. The CDR3 region is CASSLWGAPTGELFF. CDR3 nucleotide sequence: TGTGCCAGCAGCTTATGGGGGGCACCCACCGGGGAGCTGTTTTTT. This sequence joins TRBV7-8 and TRBJ2-2, with D perhaps being TRBD1 or TRBD2 (6 bases each). In germline, CDR1 is SGHVS, CDR2 FQNEAQ. Trimming took 2 bases from V and 4 from J, leaving 11 bases between them. CDR3 size: 15 residues.

This clonotype was recorded at least ten times. The chain carries TRBV5-1 and TRBJ2-1; TRBD2 matches at 9 bases. CDR1 SGHRS and CDR2 YFSETQ come from the germline V gene. The CDR3 totals 14 residues. The V segment lost 2 bases and the J segment 7 bases; nucleotides outside the gene matches: 4. In DNA, the CDR3 is TGCGCCAGCAGCTTAGTAGCGGGGGTTAATGAGCAGTTCTTC. Translating it yields CASSLVAGVNEQFF.